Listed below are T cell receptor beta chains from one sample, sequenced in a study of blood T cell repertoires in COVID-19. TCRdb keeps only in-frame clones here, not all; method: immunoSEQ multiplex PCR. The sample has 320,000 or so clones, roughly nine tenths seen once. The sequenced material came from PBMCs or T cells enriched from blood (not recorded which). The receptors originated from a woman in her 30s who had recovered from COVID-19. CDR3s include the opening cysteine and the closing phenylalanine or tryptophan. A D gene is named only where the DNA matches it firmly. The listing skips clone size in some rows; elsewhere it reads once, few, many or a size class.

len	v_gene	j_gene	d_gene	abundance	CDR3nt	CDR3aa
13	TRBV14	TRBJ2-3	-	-	TGTGCCAGCAGCCAAGTTTCCCTCCGTACGCAGTATTTT	CASSQVSLRTQYF
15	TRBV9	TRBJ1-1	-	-	TGTGCCAGCAGCCCCGGGGGGGAGGGGTCCACTGAAGCTTTCTTT	CASSPGGEGSTEAFF
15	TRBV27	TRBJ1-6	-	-	TGTGCCAGCAGTTTAAAGACAAAAACTAATTCACCCCTCCACTTT	CASSLKTKTNSPLHF
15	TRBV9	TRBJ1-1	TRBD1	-	TGTGCCAGCAGCGATTCGGGACAGATGAACACTGAAGCTTTCTTT	CASSDSGQMNTEAFF
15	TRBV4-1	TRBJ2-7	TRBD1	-	TGCGCCAGCAGCCAAGTCGATCAGGGGGCCTACGAGCAGTACTTC	CASSQVDQGAYEQYF
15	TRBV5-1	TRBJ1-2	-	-	TGCGCCAGCAGCTCTGGACGGGAAGTTAACTATGGCTACACCTTC	CASSSGREVNYGYTF
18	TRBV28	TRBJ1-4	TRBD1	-	TGTGCCAGCAGTTCCACGACAGGGAGGAAGGGGACTAATGAAAAACTGTTTTTT	CASSSTTGRKGTNEKLFF
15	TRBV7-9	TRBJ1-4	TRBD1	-	TGTGCCAGCAGCTTAGGGGGACAGGTTAATGAAAAACTGTTTTTT	CASSLGGQVNEKLFF
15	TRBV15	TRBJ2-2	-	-	TGTGCCACCAGCAGAGCGCAGGCTGGCACCGGGGAGCTGTTTTTT	CATSRAQAGTGELFF
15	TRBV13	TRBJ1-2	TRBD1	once	TGTGCCAGCAGCCTTCGACAGGGGGCTTACTATGGCTACACCTTC	CASSLRQGAYYGYTF
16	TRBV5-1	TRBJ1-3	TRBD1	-	TGCGCCAGCAGCTTTTGGGACAGGGGTCCCGGAAACACCATATATTTT	CASSFWDRGPGNTIYF
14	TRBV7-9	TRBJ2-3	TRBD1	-	TGTGCCAGCAGGGCCGGGACAGACACAGATACGCAGTATTTT	CASRAGTDTDTQYF
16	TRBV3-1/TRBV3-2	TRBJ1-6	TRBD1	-	TGTGCCAGCAGCCAAGATCCTGGGGACAGGGGGTCACCCCTCCACTTT	CASSQDPGDRGSPLHF
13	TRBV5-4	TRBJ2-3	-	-	TGTGCCAGCAGCTTGCAGGGCACAGATACGCAGTATTTT	CASSLQGTDTQYF
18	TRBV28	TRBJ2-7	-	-	TGTGCCAGCAGCCCTACCCCCCTCGGGACAAAGTCTCCTCGCGAGCAGTACTTC	CASSPTPLGTKSPREQYF
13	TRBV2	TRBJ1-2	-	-	TGTGCCAGCAGTGAACAGGGCGGCTATGGCTACACCTTC	CASSEQGGYGYTF
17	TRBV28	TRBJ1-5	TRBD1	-	TGTGCCAGCAGTTTATTGTACAGGGGGCCGGGCAATCAGCCCCAGCATTTT	CASSLLYRGPGNQPQHF
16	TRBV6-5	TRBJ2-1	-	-	TGTGCCAGCAGTTCCCGACTCCAAAATCTTTACAATGAGCAGTTCTTC	CASSSRLQNLYNEQFF
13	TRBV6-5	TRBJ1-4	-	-	TGTGCCAGCAGTAGACCCGGGGGGGAAAAACTGTTTTTT	CASSRPGGEKLFF
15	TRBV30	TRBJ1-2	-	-	TGTGCCTGGATAAGGCTGTCAGGGACTAACTATGGCTACACCTTC	CAWIRLSGTNYGYTF
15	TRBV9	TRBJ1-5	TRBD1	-	TGTGCCAGCAGCGTGACAGGGAAGGTCAATCAGCCCCAGCATTTT	CASSVTGKVNQPQHF
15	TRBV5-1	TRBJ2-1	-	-	TGCGCCAGCAGCTTGGAACAGGGTTCCTACAATGAGCAGTTCTTC	CASSLEQGSYNEQFF
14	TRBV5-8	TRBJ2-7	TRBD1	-	TGTGCCAGCAGCTCAGGACAGGGGGCTTACGAGCAGTACTTC	CASSSGQGAYEQYF
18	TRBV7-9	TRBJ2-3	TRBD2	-	TGTGCCAGCAGCTTAGTGCGGTTAGCGGGCGCTAGCACAGATACGCAGTATTTT	CASSLVRLAGASTDTQYF
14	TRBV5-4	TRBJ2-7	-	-	TGTGCCAGCAGCTTGGCCCAGTCGACCTACGAGCAGTACTTC	CASSLAQSTYEQYF
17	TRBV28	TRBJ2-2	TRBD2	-	TGTGCCAGCAGTAGCCCCGGGGCGGGGGGGCTAGGTGGGGAGCTGTTTTTT	CASSSPGAGGLGGELFF
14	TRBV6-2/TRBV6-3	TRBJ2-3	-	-	TGTGCCAGCAGTGGCGGGGTGGGCACAGATACGCAGTATTTT	CASSGGVGTDTQYF